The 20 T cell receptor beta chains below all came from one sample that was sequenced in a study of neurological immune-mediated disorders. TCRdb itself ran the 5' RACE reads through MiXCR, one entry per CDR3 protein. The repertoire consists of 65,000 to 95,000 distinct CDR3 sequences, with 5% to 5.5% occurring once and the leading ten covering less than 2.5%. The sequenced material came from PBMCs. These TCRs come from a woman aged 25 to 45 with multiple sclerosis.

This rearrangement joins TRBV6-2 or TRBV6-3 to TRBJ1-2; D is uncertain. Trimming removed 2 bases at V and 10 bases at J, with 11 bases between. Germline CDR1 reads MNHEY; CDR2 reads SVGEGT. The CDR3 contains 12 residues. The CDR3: CASSYPPEAYTF. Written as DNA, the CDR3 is TGTGCCAGCAGTTACCCGCCGGAAGCCTACACCTTC.

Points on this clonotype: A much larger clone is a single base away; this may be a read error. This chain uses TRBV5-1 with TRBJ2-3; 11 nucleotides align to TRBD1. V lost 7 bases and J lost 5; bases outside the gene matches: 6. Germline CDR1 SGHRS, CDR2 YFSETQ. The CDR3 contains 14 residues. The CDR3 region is CASSRTGGEDTQYF. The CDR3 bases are TGCGCCAGCTCGCGGACAGGGGGCGAAGATACGCAGTATTTT.

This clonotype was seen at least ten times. As DNA, the CDR3 is TGTGCCTGGAGCGGGGACTACGGAGATGAGCAGTTCTTC. This encodes CAWSGDYGDEQFF. The chain recombines TRBV30 with TRBJ2-1, with 7 bases lining up with TRBD2. V was clipped by 3 bases and J by 8 bases; unmatched bases: 7. Looked up from germline, CDR1 is GTSNPN and CDR2 is SVGIG (reference sequence). The CDR3 extends over 13 amino acids.

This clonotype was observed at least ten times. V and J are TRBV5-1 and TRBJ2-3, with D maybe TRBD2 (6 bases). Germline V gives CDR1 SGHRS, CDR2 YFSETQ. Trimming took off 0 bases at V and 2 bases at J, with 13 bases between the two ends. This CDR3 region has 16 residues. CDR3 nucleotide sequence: TGCGCCAGCAGCTTGGCCAGCACTAGCAACACAGATACGCAGTATTTT. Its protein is CASSLASTSNTDTQYF.

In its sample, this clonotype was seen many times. The CDR3, as DNA: TGTGCCACCCGGCGGGGGCAGGACAATCAGCCCCAGCATTTT. Protein: CATRRGQDNQPQHF. This chain joins TRBV6-1 and TRBJ1-5; D possibly corresponds to TRBD1 (6 bases). V was shortened by 10 bases and J by 3 bases, with 16 bases between the two germline ends. This CDR3 is built from 14 residues. Germline V gives CDR1 MNHNS, CDR2 SASEGT.

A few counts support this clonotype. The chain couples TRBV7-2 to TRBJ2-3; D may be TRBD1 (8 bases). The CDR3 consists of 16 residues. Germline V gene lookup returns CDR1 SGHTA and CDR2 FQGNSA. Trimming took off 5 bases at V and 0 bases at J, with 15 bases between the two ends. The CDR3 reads CASSRHRGGSTDTQYF. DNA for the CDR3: TGTGCCAGCAGCCGACACAGGGGGGGGAGCACAGATACGCAGTATTTT.

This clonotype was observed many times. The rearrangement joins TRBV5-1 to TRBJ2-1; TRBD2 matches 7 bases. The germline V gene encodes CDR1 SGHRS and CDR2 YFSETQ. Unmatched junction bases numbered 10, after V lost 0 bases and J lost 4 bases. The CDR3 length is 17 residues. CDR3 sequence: CASSLAGNSGPYNEQFF. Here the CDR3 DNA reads TGCGCCAGCAGCTTGGCAGGTAATAGCGGGCCTTACAATGAGCAGTTCTTC. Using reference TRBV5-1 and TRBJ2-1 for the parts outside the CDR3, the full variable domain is KAGVTQTPRYLIKTRGQQVTLSCSPISGHRSVSWYQQTPGQGLQFLFEYFSETQRNKGNFPGRFSGRQFSNSRSEMNVSTLELGDSALYLCASSLAGNSGPYNEQFFGPGTRLTVL.

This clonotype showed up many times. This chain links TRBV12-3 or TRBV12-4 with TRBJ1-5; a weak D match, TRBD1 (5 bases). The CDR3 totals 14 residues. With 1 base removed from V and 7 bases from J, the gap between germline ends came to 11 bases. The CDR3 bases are TGTGCCAGCAGTTTAGAGGCCCAGGGACAGCCCCAGCATTTT. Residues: CASSLEAQGQPQHF.

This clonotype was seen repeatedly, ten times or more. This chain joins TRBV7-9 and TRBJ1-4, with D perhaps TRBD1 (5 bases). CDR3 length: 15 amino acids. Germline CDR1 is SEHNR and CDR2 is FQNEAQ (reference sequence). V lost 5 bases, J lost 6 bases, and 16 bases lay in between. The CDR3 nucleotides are TGTGCCAGCAGCCCATCTGGGGCCAGGGATGAAAAACTGTTTTTT. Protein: CASSPSGARDEKLFF.

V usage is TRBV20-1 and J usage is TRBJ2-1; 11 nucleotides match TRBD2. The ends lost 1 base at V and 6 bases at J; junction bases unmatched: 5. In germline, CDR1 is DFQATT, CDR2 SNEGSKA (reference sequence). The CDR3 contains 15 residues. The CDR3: CSARVTSGSSNEQFF. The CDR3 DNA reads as TGCAGTGCTAGAGTCACTAGCGGGAGTAGCAATGAGCAGTTCTTC.

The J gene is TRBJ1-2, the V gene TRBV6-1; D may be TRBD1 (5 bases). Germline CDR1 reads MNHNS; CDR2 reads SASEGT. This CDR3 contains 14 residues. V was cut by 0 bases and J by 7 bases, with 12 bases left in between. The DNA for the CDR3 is TGTGCCAGCAGTGAAGCTTCGGGGGGATCTGGCTACACCTTC. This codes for CASSEASGGSGYTF.

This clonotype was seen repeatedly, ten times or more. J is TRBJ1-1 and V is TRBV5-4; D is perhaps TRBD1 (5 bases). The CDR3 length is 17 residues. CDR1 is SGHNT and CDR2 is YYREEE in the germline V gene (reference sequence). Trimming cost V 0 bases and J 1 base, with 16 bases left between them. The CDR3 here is CASSLGRRRVRNTEAFF. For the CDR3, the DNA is TGTGCCAGCAGCTTGGGCCGACGCAGGGTTCGGAACACTGAAGCTTTCTTT.

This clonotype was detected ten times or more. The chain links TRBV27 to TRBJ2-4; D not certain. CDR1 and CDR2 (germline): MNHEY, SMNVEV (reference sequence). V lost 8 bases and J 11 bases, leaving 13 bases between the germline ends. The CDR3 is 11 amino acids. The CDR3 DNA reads TGTGCCAGCCTTAACCGCCCTCTTCAGTACTTC. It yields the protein CASLNRPLQYF.

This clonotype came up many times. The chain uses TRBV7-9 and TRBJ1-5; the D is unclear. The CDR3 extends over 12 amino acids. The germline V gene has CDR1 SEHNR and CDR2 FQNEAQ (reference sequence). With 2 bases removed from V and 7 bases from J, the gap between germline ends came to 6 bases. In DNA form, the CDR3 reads TGTGCCAGCAGCTTAATGGACCAGCCCCAGCATTTT. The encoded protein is CASSLMDQPQHF.

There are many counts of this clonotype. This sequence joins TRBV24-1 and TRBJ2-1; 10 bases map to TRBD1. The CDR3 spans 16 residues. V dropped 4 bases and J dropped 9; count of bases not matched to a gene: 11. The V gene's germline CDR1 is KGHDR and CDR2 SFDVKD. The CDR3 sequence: CATSDTDRGRYGEQFF. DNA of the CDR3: TGTGCCACCAGTGACACAGACAGGGGGCGTTACGGTGAGCAGTTCTTC.

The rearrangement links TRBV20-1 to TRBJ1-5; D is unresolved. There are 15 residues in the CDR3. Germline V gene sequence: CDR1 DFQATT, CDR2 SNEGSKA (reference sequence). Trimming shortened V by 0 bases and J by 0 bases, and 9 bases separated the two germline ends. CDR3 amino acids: CSARDPGDSNQPQHF. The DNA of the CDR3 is TGCAGTGCTAGAGATCCTGGGGATAGCAATCAGCCCCAGCATTTT.

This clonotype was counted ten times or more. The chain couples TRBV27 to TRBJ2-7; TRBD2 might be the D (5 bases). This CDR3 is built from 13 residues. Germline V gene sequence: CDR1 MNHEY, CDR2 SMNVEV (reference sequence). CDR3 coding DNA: TGTGCTACACAACGGGGTCTGGTTCGCGAGCAGTACGTC. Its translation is CATQRGLVREQYV.

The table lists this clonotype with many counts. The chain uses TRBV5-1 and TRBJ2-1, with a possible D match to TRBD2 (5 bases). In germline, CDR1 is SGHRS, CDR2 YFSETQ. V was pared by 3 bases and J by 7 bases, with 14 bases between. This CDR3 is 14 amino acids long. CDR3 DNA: TGCGCCAGCAGCTGGTCAACTAGAGGGAATGAGCAGTTCTTC. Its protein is CASSWSTRGNEQFF. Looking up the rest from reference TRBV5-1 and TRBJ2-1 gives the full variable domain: KAGVTQTPRYLIKTRGQQVTLSCSPISGHRSVSWYQQTPGQGLQFLFEYFSETQRNKGNFPGRFSGRQFSNSRSEMNVSTLELGDSALYLCASSWSTRGNEQFFGPGTRLTVL.

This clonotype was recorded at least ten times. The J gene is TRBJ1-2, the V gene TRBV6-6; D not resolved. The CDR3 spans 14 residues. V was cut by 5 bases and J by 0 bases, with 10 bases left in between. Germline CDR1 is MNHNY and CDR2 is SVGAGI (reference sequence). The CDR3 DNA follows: TGTGCCAGCAGTGCCGTCCAGACTAACTATGGCTACACCTTC. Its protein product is CASSAVQTNYGYTF.

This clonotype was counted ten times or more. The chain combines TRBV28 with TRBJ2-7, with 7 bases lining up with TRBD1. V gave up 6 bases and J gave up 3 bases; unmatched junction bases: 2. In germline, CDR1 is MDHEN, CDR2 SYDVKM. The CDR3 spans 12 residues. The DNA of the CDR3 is TGTGCCAGCAGCCAGGGGGACTACGAGCAGTACTTC. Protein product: CASSQGDYEQYF.